This T cell receptor (beta chain) derives from a study of OX40 agonist ivuxolimab in advanced cancers. Study at large: People in dose escalation had one of these cancers: hepatocellular carcinoma, melanoma, renal cell or head and neck cancer. Three patients, one with hepatocellular carcinoma and two with cutaneous melanoma, achieved partial responses. Study outcomes and limitations: Expanded clones tended on average to be more numerous among CD8+ T cells than CD4+.

As for this clone: The antigen is undetermined.

TCRdb's table, derived via immunoSEQ multiplex PCR, lists solely in-frame clones and lacks some. The profile covers roughly 120,000 clones, with 85% to 95% appearing a single time and under 0.9% taken by the ten largest. Per germline, CDR1 MGHDK and CDR2 SYGVNS. Trimming cost V 5 bases and J 0 bases, with 1 base left between them. The CDR3 is 11 residues long. Baseline, cycle 4 day 1, and cycle 7 day 1 were the blood sampling points. This receptor was taken from an adult with an advanced solid tumor such as melanoma, head and neck, liver or kidney cancer. V and J are TRBV25-1 and TRBJ2-5; no reliable D call. The sequencing used CD4+ or CD8+ T cells sorted from blood, collected in a trial of the OX40 agonist ivuxolimab. The CDR3 spells CASSNQETQYF. In nucleotides, the CDR3 is TGTGCCAGCAGTAACCAAGAGACCCAGTACTTC.